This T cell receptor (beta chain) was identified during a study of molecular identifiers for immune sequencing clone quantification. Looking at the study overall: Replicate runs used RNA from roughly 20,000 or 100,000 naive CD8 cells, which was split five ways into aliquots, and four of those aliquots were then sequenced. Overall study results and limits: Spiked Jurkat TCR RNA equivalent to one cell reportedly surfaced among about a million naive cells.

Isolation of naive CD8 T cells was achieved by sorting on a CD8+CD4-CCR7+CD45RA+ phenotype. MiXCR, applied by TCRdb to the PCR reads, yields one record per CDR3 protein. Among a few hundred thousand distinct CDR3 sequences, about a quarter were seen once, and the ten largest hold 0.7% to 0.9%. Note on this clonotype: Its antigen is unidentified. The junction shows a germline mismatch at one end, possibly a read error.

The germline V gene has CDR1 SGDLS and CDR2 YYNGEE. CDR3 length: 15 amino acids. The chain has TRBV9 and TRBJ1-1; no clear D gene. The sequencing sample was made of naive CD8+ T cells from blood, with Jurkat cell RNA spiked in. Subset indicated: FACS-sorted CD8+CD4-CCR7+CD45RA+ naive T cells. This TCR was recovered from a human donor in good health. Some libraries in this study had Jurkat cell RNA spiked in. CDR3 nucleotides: TGTGCCAGCAGCCCCCAGCCGGGGTCGTGGATTGAAGCTTCCTTT. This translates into CASSPQPGSWIEASF.